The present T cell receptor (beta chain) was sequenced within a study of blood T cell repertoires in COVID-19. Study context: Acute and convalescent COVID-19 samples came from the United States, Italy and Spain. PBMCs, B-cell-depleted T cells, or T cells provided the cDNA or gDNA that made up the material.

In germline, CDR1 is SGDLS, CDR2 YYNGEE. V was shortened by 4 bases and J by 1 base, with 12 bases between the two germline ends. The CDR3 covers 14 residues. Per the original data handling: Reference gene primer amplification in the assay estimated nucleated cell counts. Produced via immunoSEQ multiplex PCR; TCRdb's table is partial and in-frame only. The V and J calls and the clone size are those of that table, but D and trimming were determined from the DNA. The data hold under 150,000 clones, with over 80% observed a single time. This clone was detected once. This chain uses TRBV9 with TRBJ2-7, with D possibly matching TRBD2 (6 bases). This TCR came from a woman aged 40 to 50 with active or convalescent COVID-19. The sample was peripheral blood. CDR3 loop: CASSPAGLSYEQYF. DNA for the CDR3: TGTGCCAGCAGCCCCGCGGGATTATCCTACGAGCAGTACTTC.